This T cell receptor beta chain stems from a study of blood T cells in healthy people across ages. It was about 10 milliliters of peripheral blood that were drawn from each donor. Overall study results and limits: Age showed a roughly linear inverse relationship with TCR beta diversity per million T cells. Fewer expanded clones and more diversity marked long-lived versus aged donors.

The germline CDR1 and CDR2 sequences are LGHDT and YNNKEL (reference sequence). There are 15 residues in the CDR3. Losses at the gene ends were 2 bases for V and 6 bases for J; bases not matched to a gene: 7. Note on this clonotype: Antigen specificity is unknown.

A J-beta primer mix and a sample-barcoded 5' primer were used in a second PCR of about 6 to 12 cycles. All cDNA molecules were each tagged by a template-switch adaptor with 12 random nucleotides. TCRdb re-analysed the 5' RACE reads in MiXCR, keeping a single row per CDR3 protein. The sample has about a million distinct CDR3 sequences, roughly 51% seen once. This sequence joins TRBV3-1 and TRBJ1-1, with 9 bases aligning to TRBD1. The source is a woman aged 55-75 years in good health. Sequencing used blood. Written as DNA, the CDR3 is TGTGCCAGCAGCCAAAAGAACAGGGGGCAAGCTGAAGCTTTCTTT. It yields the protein CASSQKNRGQAEAFF. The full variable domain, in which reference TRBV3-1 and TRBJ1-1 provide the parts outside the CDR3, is DTAVSQTPKYLVTQMGNDKSIKCEQNLGHDTMYWYKQDSKKFLKIMFSYNNKELIINETVPNRFSPKSPDKAHLNLHINSLELGDSAVYFCASSQKNRGQAEAFFGQGTRLTVV.